The entry below gives a single T cell receptor beta chain sequence along with its context. These data originate in a study of CD8+CD57+ T cells in acquired aplastic anemia. Overall study: Healthy donor sequencing depth: approximately 9.9 million CD4+, roughly 11 million CD8+ reads.

TCR beta VDJ and CDR3 were profiled, and genomic DNA was the template. TCRdb processed the reads anew with MiXCR; each CDR3 protein has one entry. The profile covers about 160,000 distinct CDR3 sequences, with 35% to 55% appearing a single time and approximately 1% taken by the ten largest. The TCR originated in a human donor in good health. The source material was sorted CD4+, CD8+, or CD8+CD57+ T cells (not recorded which) from PBMCs.

CDR3 DNA sequence: TGTGCCAGCAACCCTTCTCCGGGACAGGGGCCCTACGAGCAGTACTTC. This encodes CASNPSPGQGPYEQYF. V usage is TRBV28 and J usage is TRBJ2-7, with 10 nucleotides matching TRBD1. Per the germline V gene, CDR1 is MDHEN and CDR2 is SYDVKM. The V gene end was trimmed by 7 bases and the J gene end by 2 bases; junction bases not matched to a gene: 11. This CDR3 is 16 amino acids long. The complete variable domain, with remaining parts taken from reference TRBV28 and TRBJ2-7, reads DVKVTQSSRYLVKRTGEKVFLECVQDMDHENMFWYRQDPGLGLRLIYFSYDVKMKEKGDIPEGYSVSREKKERFSLILESASTNQTSMYLCASNPSPGQGPYEQYFGPGTRLTVT.